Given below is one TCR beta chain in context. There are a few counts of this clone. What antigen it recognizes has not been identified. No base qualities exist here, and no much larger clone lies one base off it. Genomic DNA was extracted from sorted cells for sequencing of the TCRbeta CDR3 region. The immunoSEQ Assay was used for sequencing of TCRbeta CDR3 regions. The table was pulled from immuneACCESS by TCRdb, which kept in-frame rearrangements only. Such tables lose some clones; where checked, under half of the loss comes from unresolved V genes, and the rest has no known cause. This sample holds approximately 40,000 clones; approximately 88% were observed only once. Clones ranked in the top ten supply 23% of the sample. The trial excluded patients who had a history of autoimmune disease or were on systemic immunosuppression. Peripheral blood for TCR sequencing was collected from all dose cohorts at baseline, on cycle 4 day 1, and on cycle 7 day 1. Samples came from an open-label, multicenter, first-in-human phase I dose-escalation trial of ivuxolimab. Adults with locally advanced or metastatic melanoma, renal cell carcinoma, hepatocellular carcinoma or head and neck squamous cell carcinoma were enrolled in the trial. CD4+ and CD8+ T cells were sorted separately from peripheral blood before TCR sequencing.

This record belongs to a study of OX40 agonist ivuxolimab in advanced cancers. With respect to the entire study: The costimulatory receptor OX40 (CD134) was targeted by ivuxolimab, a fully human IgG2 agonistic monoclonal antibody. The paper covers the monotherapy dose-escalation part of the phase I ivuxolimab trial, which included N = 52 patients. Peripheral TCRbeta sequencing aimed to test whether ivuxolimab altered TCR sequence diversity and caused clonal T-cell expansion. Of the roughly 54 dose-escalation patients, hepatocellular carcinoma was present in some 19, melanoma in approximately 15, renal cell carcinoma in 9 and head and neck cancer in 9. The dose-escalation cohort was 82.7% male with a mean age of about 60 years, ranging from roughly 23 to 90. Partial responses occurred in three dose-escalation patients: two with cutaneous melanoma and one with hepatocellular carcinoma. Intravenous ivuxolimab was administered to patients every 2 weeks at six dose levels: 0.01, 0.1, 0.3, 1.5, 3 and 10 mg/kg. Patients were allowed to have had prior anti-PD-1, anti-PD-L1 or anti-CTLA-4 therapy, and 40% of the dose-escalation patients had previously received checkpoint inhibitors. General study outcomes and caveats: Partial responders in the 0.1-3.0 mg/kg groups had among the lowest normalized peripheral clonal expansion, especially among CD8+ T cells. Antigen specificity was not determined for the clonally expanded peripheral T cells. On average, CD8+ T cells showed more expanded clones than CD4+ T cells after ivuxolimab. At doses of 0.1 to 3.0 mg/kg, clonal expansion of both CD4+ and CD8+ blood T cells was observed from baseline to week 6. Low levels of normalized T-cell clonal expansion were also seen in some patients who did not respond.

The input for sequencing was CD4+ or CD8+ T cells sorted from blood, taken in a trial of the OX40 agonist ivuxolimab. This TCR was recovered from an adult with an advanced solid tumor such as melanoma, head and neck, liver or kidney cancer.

The CDR3 protein: CAWSVWGDQPQHF. The DNA sequence is TGTGCCTGGAGTGTATGGGGGGATCAGCCCCAGCATTTT. This receptor chain uses TRBV30 and TRBJ1-5; the D gene is possibly TRBD1, with 5 bases matching. Trimming at the junction amounts to 0 bases on V and 5 bases on J, and the germline ends lie 8 bases apart. Reading from cysteine to phenylalanine, the CDR3 counts 13 amino acids. The CDR3 DNA has 39 bases and is translated from base 1. The CDR1 and CDR2 encoded by the germline V gene (reference sequence) are GTSNPN and SVGIG.